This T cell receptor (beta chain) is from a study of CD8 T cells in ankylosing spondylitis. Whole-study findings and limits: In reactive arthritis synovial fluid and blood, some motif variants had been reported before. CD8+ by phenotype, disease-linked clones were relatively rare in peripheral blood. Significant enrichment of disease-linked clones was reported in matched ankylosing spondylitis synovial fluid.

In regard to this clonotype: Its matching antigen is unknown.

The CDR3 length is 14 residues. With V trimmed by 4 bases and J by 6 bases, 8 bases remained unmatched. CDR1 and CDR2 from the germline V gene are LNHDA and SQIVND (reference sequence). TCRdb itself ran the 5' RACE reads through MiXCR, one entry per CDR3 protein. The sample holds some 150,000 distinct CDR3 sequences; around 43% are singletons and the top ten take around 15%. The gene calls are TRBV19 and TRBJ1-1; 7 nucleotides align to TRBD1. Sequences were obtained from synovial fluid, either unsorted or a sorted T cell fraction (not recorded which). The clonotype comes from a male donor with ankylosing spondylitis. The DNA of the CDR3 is TGTGCCAGTAGTAAAAGGGGGCGCGACCCTGAAGCTTTCTTT. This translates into CASSKRGRDPEAFF.